This T cell receptor (beta chain) was sequenced for a study of T cells in Graves' hyperthyroidism and ophthalmopathy. Amplification targeted TCR beta CDR3 regions from RNA transcripts. The HTBI set primed first-round TCR CDR3 RT-PCR. From the multiplex PCR reads, TCRdb called clonotypes with MiXCR, one entry per CDR3 protein. The sample contains 490,000 or so distinct CDR3 sequences, roughly 22% of which appear only once. Trimming took 5 bases from V and 12 from J, leaving 17 bases between them. CDR3 size: 13 residues. The germline V gene encodes CDR1 LNHDA and CDR2 SQIVND (reference sequence). This chain uses TRBV19 with TRBJ2-1; D is perhaps TRBD2 (5 bases). This TCR derives from a woman in her sixties or seventies with Graves' ophthalmopathy. Input material: blood. DNA of the CDR3: TGTGCCAGTAGTCCCCCCGGAGGAGATGGGCAGTTCTTC. Its translation is CASSPPGGDGQFF.